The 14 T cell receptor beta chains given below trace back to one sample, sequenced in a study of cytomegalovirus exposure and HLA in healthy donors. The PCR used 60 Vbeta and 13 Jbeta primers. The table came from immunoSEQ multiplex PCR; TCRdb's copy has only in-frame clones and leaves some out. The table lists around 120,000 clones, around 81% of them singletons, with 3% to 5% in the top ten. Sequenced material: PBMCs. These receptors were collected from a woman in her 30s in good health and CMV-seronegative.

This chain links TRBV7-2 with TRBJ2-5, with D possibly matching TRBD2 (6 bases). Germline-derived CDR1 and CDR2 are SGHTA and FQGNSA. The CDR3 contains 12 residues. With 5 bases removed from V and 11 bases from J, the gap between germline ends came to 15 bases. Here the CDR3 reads CASSLGGAKQYF. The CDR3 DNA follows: TGTGCCAGCAGCCTGGGGGGAGCTAAGCAGTACTTC.

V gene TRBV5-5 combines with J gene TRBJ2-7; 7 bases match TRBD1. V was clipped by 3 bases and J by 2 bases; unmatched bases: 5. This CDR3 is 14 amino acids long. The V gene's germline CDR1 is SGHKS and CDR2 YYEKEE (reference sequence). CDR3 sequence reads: CASSSDRSTYEQYF. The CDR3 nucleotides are TGTGCCAGCAGCTCGGACAGGTCTACCTACGAGCAGTACTTC.

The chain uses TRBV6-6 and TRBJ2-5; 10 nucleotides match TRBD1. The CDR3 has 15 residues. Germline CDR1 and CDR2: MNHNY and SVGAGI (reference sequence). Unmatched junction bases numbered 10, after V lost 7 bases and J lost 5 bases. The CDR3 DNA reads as TGTGCCAGCATCCCGGGGGACAGGGGTTCGGAGACCCAGTACTTC. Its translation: CASIPGDRGSETQYF.

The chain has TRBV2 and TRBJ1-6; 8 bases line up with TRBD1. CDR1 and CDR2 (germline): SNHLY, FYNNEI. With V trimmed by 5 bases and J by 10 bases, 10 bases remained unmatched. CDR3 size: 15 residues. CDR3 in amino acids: CASSMDRAVGSPLHF. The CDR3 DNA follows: TGTGCCAGCAGTATGGACAGGGCCGTGGGGTCACCCCTCCACTTT.

DNA of the CDR3: TGTGCCAGCAGCCCTGGGGGGGATACTACGACCTTCTTT. This translates into CASSPGGDTTTFF. This chain joins TRBV7-9 and TRBJ1-1; possibly TRBD1 for D (5 bases). CDR1 and CDR2 from the germline V gene are SEHNR and FQNEAQ (reference sequence). V dropped 5 bases and J dropped 14 bases, with 21 bases sitting between them. This CDR3 region has 13 residues. The full variable domain, its missing parts supplied by reference TRBV7-9 and TRBJ1-1, is DTGVSQNPRHKITKRGQNVTFRCDPISEHNRLYWYRQTLGQGPEFLTYFQNEAQLEKSRLLSDRFSAERPKGSFSTLEIQRTEQGDSAMYLCASSPGGDTTTFFGQGTRLTVV.

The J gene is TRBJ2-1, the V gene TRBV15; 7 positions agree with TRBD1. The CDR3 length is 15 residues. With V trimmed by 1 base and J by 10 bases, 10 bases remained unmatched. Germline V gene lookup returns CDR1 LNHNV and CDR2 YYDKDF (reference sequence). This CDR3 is CATSRGSDRAGEQFF. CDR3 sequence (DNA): TGTGCCACCAGCAGAGGCTCCGACAGGGCTGGCGAGCAGTTCTTC.

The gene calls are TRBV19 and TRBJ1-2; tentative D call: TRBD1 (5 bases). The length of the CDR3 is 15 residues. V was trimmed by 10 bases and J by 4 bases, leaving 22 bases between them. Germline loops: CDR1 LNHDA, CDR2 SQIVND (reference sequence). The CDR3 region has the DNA TGTGCCACCCACCCGTCAGGGCTAACGATCTATGGCTACACCTTC. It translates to CATHPSGLTIYGYTF.

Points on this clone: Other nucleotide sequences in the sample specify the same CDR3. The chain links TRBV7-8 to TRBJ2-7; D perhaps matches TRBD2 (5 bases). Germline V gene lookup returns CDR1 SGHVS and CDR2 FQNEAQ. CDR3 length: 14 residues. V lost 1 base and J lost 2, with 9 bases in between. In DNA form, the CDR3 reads TGTGCCAGCAGCTTAGTGGGAGCCGCCTACGAGCAGTACTTC. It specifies CASSLVGAAYEQYF.

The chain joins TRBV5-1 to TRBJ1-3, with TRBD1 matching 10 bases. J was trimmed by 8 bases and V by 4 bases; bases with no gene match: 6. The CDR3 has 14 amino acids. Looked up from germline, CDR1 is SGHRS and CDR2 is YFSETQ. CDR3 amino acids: CASSRQGAKDTIYF. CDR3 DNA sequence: TGCGCCAGCAGCCGACAGGGGGCTAAAGACACCATATATTTT.

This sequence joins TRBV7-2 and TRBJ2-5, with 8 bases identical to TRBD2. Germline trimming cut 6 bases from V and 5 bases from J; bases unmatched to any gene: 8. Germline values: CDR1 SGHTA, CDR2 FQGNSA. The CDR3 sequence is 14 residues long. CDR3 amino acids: CASSRGGAGETQYF. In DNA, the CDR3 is TGTGCCAGCAGTCGGGGGGGGGCGGGGGAGACCCAGTACTTC.

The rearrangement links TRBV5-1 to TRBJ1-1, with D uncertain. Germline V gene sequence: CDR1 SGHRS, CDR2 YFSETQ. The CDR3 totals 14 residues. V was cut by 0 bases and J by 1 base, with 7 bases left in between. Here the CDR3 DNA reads TGCGCCAGCAGCTTGGTGCGGGCGAACACTGAAGCTTTCTTT. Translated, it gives CASSLVRANTEAFF.

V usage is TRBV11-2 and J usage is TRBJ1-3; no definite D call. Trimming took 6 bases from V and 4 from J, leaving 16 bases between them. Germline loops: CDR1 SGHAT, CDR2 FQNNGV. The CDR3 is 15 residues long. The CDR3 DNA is TGTGCCAGCAGTGGGGAAGGGAGGCACGGAAACACCATATATTTT. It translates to CASSGEGRHGNTIYF.

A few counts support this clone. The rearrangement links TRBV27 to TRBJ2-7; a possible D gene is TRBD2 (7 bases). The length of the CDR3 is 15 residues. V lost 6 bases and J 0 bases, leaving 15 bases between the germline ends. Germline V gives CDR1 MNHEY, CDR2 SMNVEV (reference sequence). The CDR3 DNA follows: TGTGCCAGCAGCCAATCGGCGGGGGCCTCCTACGAGCAGTACTTC. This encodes CASSQSAGASYEQYF.

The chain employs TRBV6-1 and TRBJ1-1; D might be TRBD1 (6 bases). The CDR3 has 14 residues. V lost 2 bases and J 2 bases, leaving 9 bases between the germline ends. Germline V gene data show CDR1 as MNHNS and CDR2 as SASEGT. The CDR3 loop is CASSEYRVNTEAFF. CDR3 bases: TGTGCCAGCAGTGAATACAGGGTAAACACTGAAGCTTTCTTT.